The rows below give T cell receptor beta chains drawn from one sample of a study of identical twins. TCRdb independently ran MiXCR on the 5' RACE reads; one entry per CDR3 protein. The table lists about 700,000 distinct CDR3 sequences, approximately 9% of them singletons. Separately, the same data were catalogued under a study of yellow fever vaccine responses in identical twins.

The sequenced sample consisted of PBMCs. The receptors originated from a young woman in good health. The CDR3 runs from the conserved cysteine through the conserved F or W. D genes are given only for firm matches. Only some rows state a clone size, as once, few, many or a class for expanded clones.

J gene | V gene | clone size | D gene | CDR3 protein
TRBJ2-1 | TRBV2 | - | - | CASSTLPAGSSYNEQFF
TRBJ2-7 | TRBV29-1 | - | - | CSVKGRDHSYEQYF
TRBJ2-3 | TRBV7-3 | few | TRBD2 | CASSSRPGLADTQYF
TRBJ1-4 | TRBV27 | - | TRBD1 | CAINDRVATNEKLFF
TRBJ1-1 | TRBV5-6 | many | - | CASGENTEAFF
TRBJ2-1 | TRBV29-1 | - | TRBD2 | CSVARLAGGPDNEQFF
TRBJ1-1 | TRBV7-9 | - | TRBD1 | CASSSGTGFTEAFF
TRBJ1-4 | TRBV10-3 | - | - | CAISESRREKLFF
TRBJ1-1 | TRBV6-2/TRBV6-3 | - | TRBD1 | CASSHTTGGDTEAFF
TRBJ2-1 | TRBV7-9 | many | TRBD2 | CASSFERDQFF
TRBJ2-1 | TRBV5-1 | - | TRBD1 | CASSLGDRLYNEQFF
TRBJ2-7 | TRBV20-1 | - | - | CSARDRRIAFEQYF
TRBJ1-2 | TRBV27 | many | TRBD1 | CASSLRTGGFYGYTF
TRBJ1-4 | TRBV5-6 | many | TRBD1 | CASSWAGTGNEKLFF
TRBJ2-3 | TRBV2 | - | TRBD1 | CASSVRLDRGTDTQYF
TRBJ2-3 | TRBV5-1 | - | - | CASSFSGVPTDTQYF
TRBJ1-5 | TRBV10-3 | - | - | CAISEAGVQPQHF
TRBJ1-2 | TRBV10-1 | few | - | CASPTELIRSKVNGYTF
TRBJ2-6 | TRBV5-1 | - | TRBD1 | CASSSWDRGGSGANVLTF
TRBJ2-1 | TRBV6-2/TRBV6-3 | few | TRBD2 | CASSFLLAGGGSVIEQFF
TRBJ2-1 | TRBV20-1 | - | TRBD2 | CSASPSGTNEQFF
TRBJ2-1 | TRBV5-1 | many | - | CASSLSSVPYNEQFF
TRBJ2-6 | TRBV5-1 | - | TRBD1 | CASSYRDRAGYSGANVLTF
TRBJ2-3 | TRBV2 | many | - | CASSEYGGLLITRTDTQYF
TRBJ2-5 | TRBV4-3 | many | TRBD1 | CASSLQDRGQETQYF
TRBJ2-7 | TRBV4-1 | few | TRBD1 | CASSQGLQGAEEQYF
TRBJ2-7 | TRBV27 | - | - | CASSPRDSFQQYF
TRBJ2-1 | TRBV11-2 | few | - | CASSLEVYRYEQFF
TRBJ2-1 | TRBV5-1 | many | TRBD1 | CASSLEGALYNEQFF
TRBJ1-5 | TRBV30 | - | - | CACSAAVGQPQHF
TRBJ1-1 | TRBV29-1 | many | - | CSVVVSEAFF
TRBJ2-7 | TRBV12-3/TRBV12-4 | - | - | CASSLRTGNSYEQYF
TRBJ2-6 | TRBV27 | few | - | CASSSPGVFGANVLTF
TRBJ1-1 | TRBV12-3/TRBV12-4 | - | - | CASSLEQMNGKAFF
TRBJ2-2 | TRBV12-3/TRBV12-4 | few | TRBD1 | CAIVGTGNTGELFF
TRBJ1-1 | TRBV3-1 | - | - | CASCQRPELNTEAFF
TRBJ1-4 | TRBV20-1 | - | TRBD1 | CSADRDPGEKLFF
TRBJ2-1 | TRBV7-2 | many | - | CASSVNSYNEQFF
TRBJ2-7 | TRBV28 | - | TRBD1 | CASSPSGTGAEQYF
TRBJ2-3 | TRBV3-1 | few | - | CASSQELLTGPSTDTQYF
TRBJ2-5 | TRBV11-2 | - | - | CASSFTGLEETQYF
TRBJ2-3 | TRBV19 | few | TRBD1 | CASSFDRDRGPDTQYF
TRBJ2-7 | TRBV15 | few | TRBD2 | CATSRASGSRGEQYF
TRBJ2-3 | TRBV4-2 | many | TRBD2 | CASSQEAGGPDTQYF
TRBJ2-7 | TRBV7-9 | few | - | CASSLSAIYEQYF
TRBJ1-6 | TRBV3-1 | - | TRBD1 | CASSQEGQVVNSPLHF
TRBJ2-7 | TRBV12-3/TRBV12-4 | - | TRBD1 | CASSHRQTGVEQYF
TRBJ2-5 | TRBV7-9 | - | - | CASSLRVRGVKETQYF
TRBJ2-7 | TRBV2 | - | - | CASSEAWAAYQYF
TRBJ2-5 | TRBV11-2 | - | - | CASSLIARPETQYF
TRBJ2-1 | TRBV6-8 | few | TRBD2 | CASSSPTMASGAHNEQFF
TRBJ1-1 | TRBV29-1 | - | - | CSVVRQAAEVNTEAFF
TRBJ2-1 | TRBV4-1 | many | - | CASSQEGLYEQFF
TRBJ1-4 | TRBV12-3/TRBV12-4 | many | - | CASSPGPEEKLFF